This T cell receptor (beta chain) was captured in a study of blood T cell repertoires in COVID-19. Study-level background: Samples taken during acute and convalescent COVID-19 were collected in the United States, Italy and Spain. The analysed material was cDNA or gDNA that came from T cells, B-cell-depleted T cells, or PBMCs.

V dropped 3 bases and J dropped 5; count of bases not matched to a gene: 5. This CDR3 has 14 residues. Germline V gene sequence: CDR1 SGHVS, CDR2 FNYEAQ. How the authors handled the data: Researchers report that nucleated cell counts were estimated from reference gene primer amplification. Some clones are missing from TCRdb's copy, which holds only in-frame ones; the method was immunoSEQ multiplex PCR. Clone size and the V and J calls come from that table; the DNA yielded D and trimming. The top ten hold roughly 13% of the sample, which has over 150,000 clones, almost 85% seen once. The specimen was peripheral blood. This chain connects TRBV7-6 to TRBJ1-1; 8 nucleotides match TRBD1. The origin of this receptor is a man younger than 30 with active or convalescent COVID-19. The CDR3 DNA follows: TGTGCCAGCAGCTTGCAGACAGGGGTGACTGAAGCTTTCTTT. Translated: CASSLQTGVTEAFF. The full variable domain, in which reference TRBV7-6 and TRBJ1-1 provide the parts outside the CDR3, is GAGVSQSPRYKVTKRGQDVALRCDPISGHVSLYWYRQALGQGPEFLTYFNYEAQQDKSGLPNDRFSAERPEGSISTLTIQRTEQRDSAMYRCASSLQTGVTEAFFGQGTRLTVV.